This TCR beta chain was sequenced in a study of blood T cell repertoires in COVID-19. Study context: T cells, B-cell-depleted T cells, or PBMCs provided the cDNA or gDNA that served as material.

The V gene's germline CDR1 is SQVTM and CDR2 ANQGSEA. V dropped 5 bases and J dropped 4; count of bases not matched to a gene: 12. The CDR3 is 16 amino acids. In this sample, this clone turned up once. Those enrolled, adults aged about 18 to 89 years, came from about two dozen US areas. The data were produced by immunoSEQ multiplex PCR, yet TCRdb's version contains in-frame clones alone and is incomplete. The profile covers 380,000 or so clones, with roughly 87% appearing a single time and 2% to 2.5% taken by the ten largest. The gene calls are TRBV29-1 and TRBJ1-1; TRBD1 aligns across 11 bases. The material sequenced was PBMCs or T cells enriched from blood (not recorded which). This sequence was found in a middle-aged woman with acute COVID-19. CDR3 amino acids: CSVRGQGAGLSTEAFF. In DNA form, the CDR3 reads TGCAGCGTTCGCGGACAGGGGGCTGGGTTGAGCACTGAAGCTTTCTTT.